The 20 T cell receptor beta chains reported below all come from one sample, sequenced in a study of control samples from healthy donors and cancer patients (dated by TCRdb to 2020 to 2021). Library prep was done by the immunoSEQ multiplex PCR assay. TCRdb provides this immuneACCESS table in a form limited to in-frame rearrangements. Some clones are lacking; in checked studies, under half of them reflect an unresolved V gene, and why the rest are absent is not known. The sample profile shows some 66,000 clones; 75% to 85% of them were found once. 4.5% to 6.5% of the sample is in the top ten clones. The sequenced material came from blood. The receptor source for this set is a man aged 35-49 years in good health.

V and J are TRBV4-3 and TRBJ1-2; D possibly corresponds to TRBD1 (6 bases). CDR3 size: 15 residues. Germline loops: CDR1 LGHNA, CDR2 YSLEER. Between the trimmed V and J ends, which lost 1 base and 4 bases, there was a span of 13 bases. CDR3 coding DNA: TGCGCCAGCAGCCAAGGACAGGAAATGTTCTATGGCTACACCTTC. It encodes CASSQGQEMFYGYTF.

V is TRBV9 and J is TRBJ1-2; no firm D call. CDR1 SGDLS and CDR2 YYNGEE come from the germline V gene. Trimming shortened V by 0 bases and J by 7 bases, and 7 bases separated the two germline ends. This CDR3 region has 12 residues. The CDR3 region has the DNA TGTGCCAGCAGCGTAGGACTATCTGGCTACACCTTC. This encodes CASSVGLSGYTF.

DNA for the CDR3: TGTGCCAGCAGCCAAGGGACTAGCGGGACCTCCTACAATGAGCAGTTCTTC. Its protein is CASSQGTSGTSYNEQFF. The gene calls are TRBV4-2 and TRBJ2-1; TRBD2 aligns across 12 bases. The germline V gene has CDR1 LGHNA and CDR2 YNFKEQ. V shed 1 base, J shed 0 bases, and the junction held 1 base outside the gene matches. This CDR3 region has 17 residues.

The chain links TRBV28 to TRBJ1-2; D gene unclear. This CDR3 contains 13 residues. Trimming took off 6 bases at V and 8 bases at J, with 16 bases between the two ends. Germline CDR1 and CDR2: MDHEN and SYDVKM. DNA for the CDR3: TGTGCCAGCAGCCAACTGGATTACAAGGGCTACACCTTC. It translates to CASSQLDYKGYTF.

The chain couples TRBV12-3 or TRBV12-4 to TRBJ2-1; D is undetermined. Trimming removed 7 bases from V and 10 bases from J, with 14 bases in between. CDR3 length equals 12 residues. DNA of the CDR3: TGTGCCAGCACCCCCCGTGTTGGAGAGCAGTTCTTC. This gives the protein CASTPRVGEQFF.

This chain connects TRBV5-1 to TRBJ1-1; D gene unclear. V lost 0 bases to trimming and J lost 8 bases, with 11 bases between them. The CDR3 is 13 amino acids. Germline CDR1 SGHRS, CDR2 YFSETQ. CDR3 region: CASSLGKGMEAFF. DNA for the CDR3: TGCGCCAGCAGCTTGGGAAAGGGAATGGAAGCTTTCTTT.

This clone was found once. The chain links TRBV25-1 to TRBJ2-5, with 10 bases matching TRBD2. The CDR3 length is 15 residues. The V and J ends lost 4 bases and 2 bases, in that order; junction bases with no gene match: 4. Germline V gene data show CDR1 as MGHDK and CDR2 as SYGVNS. The CDR3 DNA follows: TGTGCCAGCAGTGCAGCGGGAGGGCCGCAAGAGACCCAGTACTTC. It is translated as CASSAAGGPQETQYF.

V gene TRBV4-1 combines with J gene TRBJ2-7, with D tentatively TRBD2 (5 bases). This CDR3 comprises 15 residues. Germline values: CDR1 MGHRA, CDR2 YSYEKL. Trimming removed 3 bases at V and 1 base at J, with 13 bases between. The DNA of the CDR3 is TGCGCCAGCAGCCAGACGCGGGCCTCTTCCTACGAGCAGTACTTC. Protein product: CASSQTRASSYEQYF.

This clone was counted a single time. The CDR3 is CASSLGGQPSTDTQYF. CDR3 coding DNA: TGTGCCAGCAGCTTAGGTGGGCAGCCCAGCACAGATACGCAGTATTTT. The chain employs TRBV7-2 and TRBJ2-3; D call uncertain. The CDR3 is 16 amino acids. Trimming removed 1 base at V and 0 bases at J, with 11 bases between. In germline, CDR1 is SGHTA, CDR2 FQGNSA.

The chain uses TRBV6-5 and TRBJ1-2, with TRBD1 as a possible D gene (5 bases). Germline V gene sequence: CDR1 MNHEY, CDR2 SVGAGI. The CDR3 is made up of 13 amino acids. V lost 5 bases, J lost 8 bases, and 15 bases lay in between. CDR3 loop: CASSPQGGVGYTF. The CDR3 DNA sequence: TGTGCCAGCAGTCCGCAGGGAGGGGTCGGCTACACCTTC.

This clone appeared many times. The V and J genes are TRBV20-1 and TRBJ1-2; no clear D. The CDR3 totals 11 residues. Trimming stripped 0 bases from V and 6 bases from J, with 5 bases between. Germline V lookup: CDR1 DFQATT, CDR2 SNEGSKA (reference sequence). CDR3 coding DNA: TGCAGTGCTAGAGATTATGATGGCTACACCTTC. It encodes CSARDYDGYTF.

The chain is built from TRBV3-1 (or the pseudogene TRBV3-2) and TRBJ2-7, with D perhaps given as TRBD1 or TRBD2 (5 bases each). Germline V gives CDR1 LGHDT, CDR2 YNNKEL (reference sequence). Deletions cut 6 bases from V and 7 bases from J, with 19 bases between. The CDR3 loop spans 14 amino acids. This CDR3 is CASSSDLGTQEQYF. The CDR3 nucleotides are TGTGCCAGCAGTTCGGACCTCGGGACCCAGGAGCAGTACTTC.

The chain has TRBV29-1 and TRBJ1-3, with D possibly being TRBD1 (6 bases). Germline CDR1 reads SQVTM; CDR2 reads ANQGSEA. The V end lost 6 bases, the J end lost 0 bases, and 12 bases lay between the germline ends. This CDR3 comprises 14 residues. This CDR3 is CSVVQGSSGNTIYF. In nucleotides, the CDR3 is TGCAGCGTCGTACAGGGCAGCTCTGGAAACACCATATATTTT.

The rearrangement uses TRBV2 and TRBJ2-6; TRBD2 matches at 12 bases. The V gene end was trimmed by 6 bases and the J gene end by 0 bases; junction bases not matched to a gene: 6. CDR1 SNHLY and CDR2 FYNNEI come from the germline V gene. The CDR3 contains 18 residues. The CDR3 DNA reads as TGTGCCAGCAGGTCTACTAGCGGGGGGCTCTCTGGGGCCAACGTCCTGACTTTC. Protein: CASRSTSGGLSGANVLTF.

This sequence joins TRBV28 and TRBJ2-7, with 10 bases fitting TRBD2. From germline, CDR1 is MDHEN and CDR2 SYDVKM. V was pared by 4 bases and J by 2 bases, with 8 bases of the junction left unmatched. The CDR3 totals 16 residues. The CDR3 region has the DNA TGTGCCAGCAGTTCAACAGGGACTAGCGTTCCCTACGAGCAGTACTTC. Its translation is CASSSTGTSVPYEQYF. Supplemented by reference TRBV28 and TRBJ2-7, the full variable domain reads DVKVTQSSRYLVKRTGEKVFLECVQDMDHENMFWYRQDPGLGLRLIYFSYDVKMKEKGDIPEGYSVSREKKERFSLILESASTNQTSMYLCASSSTGTSVPYEQYFGPGTRLTVT.

The sample holds one count of this clone. The rearrangement joins TRBV7-9 to TRBJ2-1; TRBD1 might be the D (6 bases). Germline CDR1 and CDR2: SEHNR and FQNEAQ (reference sequence). Trimming cost V 6 bases and J 1 base, with 16 bases left between them. CDR3 length equals 16 residues. CDR3 in amino acids: CASSPGTTTSYNEQFF. The DNA for the CDR3 is TGTGCCAGCAGTCCCGGGACAACGACTTCCTACAATGAGCAGTTCTTC.

The chain uses TRBV24-1 and TRBJ2-1, with 7 bases matching TRBD2. CDR3 length equals 15 residues. Germline assignment: CDR1 KGHDR and CDR2 SFDVKD. Trimming removed 3 bases from V and 10 bases from J; junction bases left unmatched: 11. The CDR3 DNA sequence: TGTGCCACCAGTGATCCGTCGGGACCGGGGGGAGAGCAGTTCTTC. Translated: CATSDPSGPGGEQFF.

The chain couples TRBV29-1 to TRBJ2-2; 9 bases are shared with TRBD1. The CDR3 totals 14 residues. V shed 6 bases and J 6 bases; nucleotides not matched to a gene: 8. CDR1 and CDR2 (germline): SQVTM, ANQGSEA. DNA of the CDR3: TGCAGCGTCTTACTTACAGGGGGCCCCGGGGAGCTGTTTTTT. Its protein is CSVLLTGGPGELFF.

The J gene is TRBJ2-5, the V gene TRBV6-5, with a tentative D call TRBD1 (6 bases). V was trimmed by 6 bases and J by 2 bases, leaving 13 bases between them. The germline V gene encodes CDR1 MNHEY and CDR2 SVGAGI. The CDR3 has 14 residues. CDR3 residues: CASRPRQEQETQYF. As DNA, the CDR3 is TGTGCCAGCAGACCTCGACAGGAACAAGAGACCCAGTACTTC.

This clone was counted between two and nine times. This sequence joins TRBV10-3 and TRBJ1-2; D uncertain. V was pared by 2 bases and J by 1 base, with 8 bases between. The CDR3 is made up of 14 amino acids. The V gene's germline CDR1 is ENHRY and CDR2 SYGVKD. The CDR3 DNA sequence: TGTGCCATCAGTGAGCGCACAAGTAACTATGGCTACACCTTC. This codes for CAISERTSNYGYTF.